This section outlines one T cell receptor beta chain sequence together with its context. Clones were sequenced by immunoSEQ multiplex PCR, and TCRdb holds only the in-frame ones, with some missing. The sample records 45,000 to 65,000 clones, just under 80% being singletons. The data were obtained in a study of blood T cell repertoires in COVID-19. Across the study: PBMCs, B-cell-depleted T cells, or T cells provided the cDNA or gDNA that made up the material.

The specimen was peripheral blood. This receptor was identified in a human donor in a cohort sampled during active COVID-19.

CDR3 loop: CASSVRGNTDTQYF. The DNA for the CDR3 is TGTGCCAGCAGCGTACGGGGAAACACAGATACGCAGTATTTT. The rearrangement links TRBV11-2 to TRBJ2-3; maybe TRBD2 (5 bases). Germline loops: CDR1 SGHAT, CDR2 FQNNGV. The CDR3 runs 14 residues. V was clipped by 5 bases and J by 2 bases, with 11 bases between them.